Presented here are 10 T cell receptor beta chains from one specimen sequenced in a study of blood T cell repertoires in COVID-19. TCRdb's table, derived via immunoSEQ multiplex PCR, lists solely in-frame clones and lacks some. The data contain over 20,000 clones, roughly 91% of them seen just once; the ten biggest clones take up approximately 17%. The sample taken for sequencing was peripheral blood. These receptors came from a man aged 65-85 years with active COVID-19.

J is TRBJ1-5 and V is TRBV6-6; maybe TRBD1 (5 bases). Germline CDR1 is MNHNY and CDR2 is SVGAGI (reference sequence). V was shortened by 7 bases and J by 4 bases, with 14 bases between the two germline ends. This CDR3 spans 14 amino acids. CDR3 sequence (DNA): TGTGCCAGCACCCCGTCGGGGGTGAATCAGCCCCAGCATTTT. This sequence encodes CASTPSGVNQPQHF.

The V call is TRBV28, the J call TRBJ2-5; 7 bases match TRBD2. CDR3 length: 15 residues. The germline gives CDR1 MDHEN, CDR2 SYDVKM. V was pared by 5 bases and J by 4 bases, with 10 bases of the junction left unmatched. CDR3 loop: CASSLAGVWGETQYF. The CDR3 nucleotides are TGTGCCAGCAGTCTCGCGGGGGTCTGGGGAGAGACCCAGTACTTC. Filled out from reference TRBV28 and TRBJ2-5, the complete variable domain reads DVKVTQSSRYLVKRTGEKVFLECVQDMDHENMFWYRQDPGLGLRLIYFSYDVKMKEKGDIPEGYSVSREKKERFSLILESASTNQTSMYLCASSLAGVWGETQYFGPGTRLLVL.

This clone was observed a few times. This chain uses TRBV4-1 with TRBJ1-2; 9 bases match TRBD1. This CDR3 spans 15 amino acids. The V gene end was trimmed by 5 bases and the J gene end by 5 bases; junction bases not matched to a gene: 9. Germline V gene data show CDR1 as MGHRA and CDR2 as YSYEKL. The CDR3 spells CASSLRDRDKYGYTF. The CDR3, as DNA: TGCGCCAGCAGCTTGCGGGACAGGGATAAGTATGGCTACACCTTC.

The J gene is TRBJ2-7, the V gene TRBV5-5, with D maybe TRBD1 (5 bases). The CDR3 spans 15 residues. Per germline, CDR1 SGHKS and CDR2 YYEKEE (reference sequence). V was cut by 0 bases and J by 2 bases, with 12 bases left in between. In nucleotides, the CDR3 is TGTGCCAGCAGCTTGGAAACAGGCTTCCCCTACGAGCAGTACTTC. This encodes CASSLETGFPYEQYF.

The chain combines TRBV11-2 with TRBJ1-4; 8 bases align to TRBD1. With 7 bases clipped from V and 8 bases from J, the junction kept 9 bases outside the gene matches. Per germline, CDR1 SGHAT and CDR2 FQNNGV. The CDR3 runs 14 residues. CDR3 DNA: TGTGCCAGCACCACGGACAGGGTTTGGGAAAAACTGTTTTTT. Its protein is CASTTDRVWEKLFF.

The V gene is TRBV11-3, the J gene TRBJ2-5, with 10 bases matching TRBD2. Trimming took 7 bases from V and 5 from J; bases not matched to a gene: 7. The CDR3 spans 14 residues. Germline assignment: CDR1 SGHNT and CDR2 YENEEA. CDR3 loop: CASTKRGGSETQYF. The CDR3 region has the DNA TGTGCCAGCACCAAGCGGGGGGGTTCTGAGACCCAGTACTTC.

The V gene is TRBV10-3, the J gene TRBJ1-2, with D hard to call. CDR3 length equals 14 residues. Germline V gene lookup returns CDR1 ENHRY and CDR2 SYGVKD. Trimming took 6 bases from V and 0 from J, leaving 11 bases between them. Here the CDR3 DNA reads TGTGCCATCAGACCCGACACCTCTAACTATGGCTACACCTTC. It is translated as CAIRPDTSNYGYTF.

The CDR3 spells CSASAGRSNEQFF. CDR3 DNA sequence: TGCAGTGCTAGTGCCGGGAGATCCAATGAGCAGTTCTTC. The chain recombines TRBV20-1 with TRBJ2-1, with TRBD2 as a possible D gene (6 bases). CDR3 length: 13 amino acids. Trimming removed 3 bases at V and 6 bases at J, with 12 bases between. CDR1 is DFQATT and CDR2 is SNEGSKA in the germline V gene (reference sequence).

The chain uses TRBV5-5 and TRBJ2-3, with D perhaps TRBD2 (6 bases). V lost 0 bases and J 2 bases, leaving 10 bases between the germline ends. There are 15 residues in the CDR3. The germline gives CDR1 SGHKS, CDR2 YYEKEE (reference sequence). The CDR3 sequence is CASSLGGRDTDTQYF. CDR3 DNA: TGTGCCAGCAGCTTGGGTGGGCGGGACACAGATACGCAGTATTTT.

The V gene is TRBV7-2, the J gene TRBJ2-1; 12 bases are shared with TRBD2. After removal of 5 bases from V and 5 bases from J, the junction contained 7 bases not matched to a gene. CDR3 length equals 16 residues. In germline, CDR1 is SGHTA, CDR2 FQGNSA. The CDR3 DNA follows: TGTGCCAGCAGCGCGGTACTAGCGGGAGGCCACAATGAGCAGTTCTTC. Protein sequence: CASSAVLAGGHNEQFF.